This TCR beta chain was retrieved from a study of T cell repertoires and HLA-DP antigens. HeLa cells expressing allogeneic DPB1 restimulated the roughly 15-day-expanded CD4+ cells for 20 to 30 h. HeLa stimulator cells carried retrovirally transduced HLA-DPA1/DPB1, HLA-DM, invariant chain and CD80. Cocultures used a 3:1 ratio of CD4+ cells to 100 Gy-irradiated HeLa, with roughly 49 U/mL IL-2. Purity of the untouched CD4+ T cells was around 98%. Assay used: immunoSEQ multiplex PCR; TCRdb lists only in-frame clones, some missing. Of about 2,500 clones detected, 70% to 75% appear once; the ten largest clones hold under 60%. The sequence was obtained from a man in his 60s in good health and CMV-seronegative. The sequenced sample was CD137- CD4+ T cells from cultured PBMCs.

The CDR3 region has the DNA TGTGCCAGCAGCTCCGGGTTTCGGGAGACCCAGTACTTC. Translated, it gives CASSSGFRETQYF. The gene calls are TRBV7-8 and TRBJ2-5; D gene ambiguous. The length of the CDR3 is 13 residues. Germline lookup yields CDR1 SGHVS and CDR2 FQNEAQ. V gave up 4 bases and J gave up 5 bases, with 11 bases separating them. Full variable domain (outside the CDR3, taken from reference TRBV7-8 and TRBJ2-5): GAGVSQSPRYKVAKRGQDVALRCDPISGHVSLFWYQQALGQGPEFLTYFQNEAQLDKSGLPSDRFFAERPEGSVSTLKIQRTQQEDSAVYLCASSSGFRETQYFGPGTRLLVL.